One and the same sample provided the 17 T cell receptor beta chains below, sequenced in a study of beta chain features in type 1 diabetes. These receptors have no known antigen. Whole-study results and caveats: There was a moderate but significant shortening of TCRB CDR3s in all four CD4+ subsets of Type 1 diabetes patients.

The entirety of the isolated RNA underwent reverse transcription, so expressed TCRB transcripts were sequenced. TCRdb's copy holds only in-frame clones and misses some; the assay was immunoSEQ multiplex PCR. The table lists 300,000 to 450,000 clones, roughly 12% of them singletons. The sample was naive CD4+ T cells from blood. Receptors were obtained from a woman between 18 and 30 years old with type 1 diabetes.

This clone has just a few counts. The V and J genes are TRBV5-1 and TRBJ2-5; the D gene is possibly TRBD2 (6 bases). The ends were cut back, 5 bases at V and 5 bases at J, with 19 bases in the middle. Germline assignment: CDR1 SGHRS and CDR2 YFSETQ. CDR3 length: 15 amino acids. The chain's CDR3 is CASSTGVTAGETQYF. The CDR3 DNA sequence: TGCGCCAGCAGTACCGGGGTCACGGCGGGGGAGACCCAGTACTTC.

In DNA form, the CDR3 reads TGTGCCATCAGTGCCCATGGACAGGGGAACACTGAAGCTTTCTTT. It yields the protein CAISAHGQGNTEAFF. The J gene is TRBJ1-1, the V gene TRBV10-3, with 8 positions matching TRBD1. CDR1 and CDR2 (germline): ENHRY, SYGVKD. Trimming took 4 bases from V and 1 from J; bases not matched to a gene: 5. The CDR3 has 15 residues.

This clone was picked up a small number of times. One end of the junction fails to match germline, which may point to a read error. The gene calls are TRBV2 and TRBJ2-3, with 7 bases that match TRBD2. Germline CDR1 is SNHLY and CDR2 is FYNNEI. The CDR3 has 14 amino acids. CDR3 nucleotides: TGTGCCAGCAGTGGGCTGACTAGCACGGATACGCAGTATTTT. Its translation: CASSGLTSTDTQYF.

The V call is TRBV9, the J call TRBJ1-2; tentative D call: TRBD1 (5 bases). The germline gives CDR1 SGDLS, CDR2 YYNGEE. Trimming removed 5 bases from V and 7 bases from J, with 15 bases in between. The CDR3 sequence is 13 residues long. CDR3 in DNA: TGTGCCAGCAGTGCTGACAGCCGAGGTGGCTACACCTTC. As protein: CASSADSRGGYTF.

This clone came up a few times. V is TRBV15 and J is TRBJ2-3; 12 nucleotides align to TRBD2. The CDR3 covers 16 residues. In germline, CDR1 is LNHNV, CDR2 YYDKDF (reference sequence). The junction had 2 bases not matched to a gene; V was cut back by 0 bases and J by 4 bases. The CDR3 spells CATSRELAGGPDTQYF. The CDR3 nucleotides are TGTGCCACCAGCAGAGAACTAGCGGGAGGACCAGATACGCAGTATTTT.

The CDR3 spells CSARIGETQYF. DNA for the CDR3: TGCAGTGCTAGAATCGGGGAGACCCAGTACTTC. The genes are TRBV20-1 and TRBJ2-5; D is uncertain. The CDR3 runs 11 residues. Germline values: CDR1 DFQATT, CDR2 SNEGSKA (reference sequence). With 2 bases removed from V and 5 bases from J, the gap between germline ends came to 6 bases.

The V and J genes are TRBV5-1 and TRBJ2-7, with TRBD2 identical over 14 bases. Losses at the gene ends were 2 bases for V and 1 base for J; bases not matched to a gene: 2. Germline V gene data show CDR1 as SGHRS and CDR2 as YFSETQ. The CDR3 extends over 16 amino acids. The DNA of the CDR3 is TGCGCCAGCAGCTTAGGGACTAGCGGGAGTTCCTACGAGCAGTACTTC. It yields the protein CASSLGTSGSSYEQYF. Full variable domain (remainder filled in from reference TRBV5-1 and TRBJ2-7): KAGVTQTPRYLIKTRGQQVTLSCSPISGHRSVSWYQQTPGQGLQFLFEYFSETQRNKGNFPGRFSGRQFSNSRSEMNVSTLELGDSALYLCASSLGTSGSSYEQYFGPGTRLTVT.

This clone was found a few times. The V gene is TRBV18, the J gene TRBJ1-1; D remains ambiguous. This CDR3 is 15 amino acids long. CDR1 and CDR2 from the germline V gene are KGHSH and LQKENI. V shed 2 bases and J shed 5 bases, with 15 bases lying between them. CDR3 in DNA: TGTGCCAGCTCACCAAGGAACGAGGGCAGAACTGAAGCTTTCTTT. It is translated as CASSPRNEGRTEAFF.

This clone was seen just once. The rearrangement uses TRBV30 and TRBJ2-5; 7 positions agree with TRBD2. Germline CDR1 and CDR2: GTSNPN and SVGIG (reference sequence). J was trimmed by 5 bases and V by 0 bases; bases with no gene match: 6. This CDR3 region has 14 residues. The DNA for the CDR3 is TGTGCCTGGAGTGTCGTTGGGAGGGAGGAGACCCAGTACTTC. This gives the protein CAWSVVGREETQYF.

This clone appeared a few times. The rearrangement links TRBV4-3 to TRBJ1-6, with 9 bases matching TRBD1. The trim removed 1 base at V and 10 bases at J, leaving 5 bases unmatched. The CDR3 has 15 residues. Germline V gene sequence: CDR1 LGHNA, CDR2 YSLEER. CDR3 nucleotide sequence: TGCGCCAGCAGCCAAGGGGGGACAGGGAAATCACCCCTCCACTTT. Its protein is CASSQGGTGKSPLHF.

This clone was detected a few times. The gene calls are TRBV18 and TRBJ2-1; 9 bases align to TRBD2. The CDR3 loop spans 15 amino acids. The V segment lost 3 bases and the J segment 6 bases; nucleotides outside the gene matches: 6. The germline gives CDR1 KGHSH, CDR2 LQKENI. The CDR3 is CASSPRAGGSNEQFF. CDR3 nucleotides: TGTGCCAGCTCACCCCGCGCGGGGGGGTCCAATGAGCAGTTCTTC.

The V gene is TRBV11-3, the J gene TRBJ2-1; D is undetermined. V was cut by 0 bases and J by 0 bases, with 9 bases left in between. Germline CDR1 SGHNT, CDR2 YENEEA. The CDR3 totals 16 residues. CDR3 nucleotide sequence: TGTGCCAGCAGCTTAGACTCCGCAGGCTCCTACAATGAGCAGTTCTTC. This codes for CASSLDSAGSYNEQFF. The full variable domain, rest sourced from reference TRBV11-3 and TRBJ2-1, is EAGVVQSPRYKIIEKKQPVAFWCNPISGHNTLYWYLQNLGQGPELLIRYENEEAVDDSQLPKDRFSAERLKGVDSTLKIQPAELGDSAVYLCASSLDSAGSYNEQFFGPGTRLTVL.

This rearrangement joins TRBV28 to TRBJ2-7; maybe TRBD2 (5 bases). In germline, CDR1 is MDHEN, CDR2 SYDVKM. Trimming pared 6 bases from V and 1 base from J, leaving 16 bases between. This CDR3 comprises 15 residues. CDR3 in DNA: TGTGCCAGCAGCCCTCCGGGGAAAGGGTCCTACGAGCAGTACTTC. This codes for CASSPPGKGSYEQYF. The full variable domain, completed using reference TRBV28 and TRBJ2-7, is DVKVTQSSRYLVKRTGEKVFLECVQDMDHENMFWYRQDPGLGLRLIYFSYDVKMKEKGDIPEGYSVSREKKERFSLILESASTNQTSMYLCASSPPGKGSYEQYFGPGTRLTVT.

The chain is built from TRBV2 and TRBJ2-2, with TRBD1 identical over 7 bases. Germline V gives CDR1 SNHLY, CDR2 FYNNEI. The CDR3 spans 15 residues. Trimming removed 6 bases from V and 3 bases from J; junction bases left unmatched: 7. For the CDR3, the DNA is TGTGCCAGCAGCTACAGGGGCGTGGACACCGGGGAGCTGTTTTTT. Protein sequence: CASSYRGVDTGELFF. The entire variable domain, with the rest obtained from reference TRBV2 and TRBJ2-2, is as follows: EPEVTQTPSHQVTQMGQEVILRCVPISNHLYFYWYRQILGQKVEFLVSFYNNEISEKSEIFDDQFSVERPDGSNFTLKIRSTKLEDSAMYFCASSYRGVDTGELFFGEGSRLTVL.

This clone appeared a few times. The V gene is TRBV27, the J gene TRBJ2-3; D not resolved. The CDR3 has 15 residues. Trimming stripped 3 bases from V and 2 bases from J, with 12 bases between. Germline values: CDR1 MNHEY, CDR2 SMNVEV (reference sequence). CDR3 region: CASSLSNFLTDTQYF. In nucleotides, the CDR3 is TGTGCCAGCAGTTTGTCCAACTTCCTCACAGATACGCAGTATTTT.

This chain connects TRBV5-1 to TRBJ2-4, with 10 bases that match TRBD2. The CDR3 has 18 amino acids. Trimming took 0 bases from V and 1 from J; bases not matched to a gene: 7. Germline loops: CDR1 SGHRS, CDR2 YFSETQ. CDR3 protein: CASSLALAGGRAKNIQYF. The CDR3 nucleotides are TGCGCCAGCAGCTTGGCGTTAGCGGGGGGCCGGGCCAAAAACATTCAGTACTTC. Looking up the rest from reference TRBV5-1 and TRBJ2-4 gives the full variable domain: KAGVTQTPRYLIKTRGQQVTLSCSPISGHRSVSWYQQTPGQGLQFLFEYFSETQRNKGNFPGRFSGRQFSNSRSEMNVSTLELGDSALYLCASSLALAGGRAKNIQYFGAGTRLSVL.

This clone was counted a few times. The chain couples TRBV13 to TRBJ2-7; 7 bases map to TRBD1. V gave up 4 bases and J gave up 2 bases; unmatched junction bases: 8. The CDR3 contains 15 residues. The germline V gene has CDR1 PRHDT and CDR2 FYEKMQ (reference sequence). The DNA for the CDR3 is TGTGCCAGCAGCTACACCGGGACAGCAGCCTACGAGCAGTACTTC. This gives the protein CASSYTGTAAYEQYF.